One sample yielded the 25 T cell receptor beta chains listed below, sequenced in a study of cytomegalovirus exposure and HLA in healthy donors (dated by TCRdb to 2016 to 2017). The protocol used for the library was the immunoSEQ multiplex PCR assay. A mixture of 60 forward primers for TCR Vbeta segments and 13 reverse primers for TCR Jbeta segments was used in the multiplex PCR. TCRdb retrieved this table from immuneACCESS and kept in-frame rearrangements only. Not all clones are present; in checked studies, unresolved V genes account for under half, and no reason is known for the remainder. The sample records about 130,000 clones, 80% of which are singletons. Clones ranked in the top ten supply 1% of the sample. Sequencing was done on a sample of PBMCs. The receptors shown here come from a man aged 35 to 55 in good health and CMV-seronegative.

The V call is TRBV5-4, the J call TRBJ2-3, with TRBD1 matching 8 bases. V lost 9 bases, J lost 2 bases, and 8 bases stayed unmatched. CDR1 is SGHNT, CDR2 YYREEE, per germline (reference sequence). The CDR3 totals 14 residues. The CDR3 DNA follows: TGTGCCACCACGACAGGGGATGACACAGATACGCAGTATTTT. Protein: CATTTGDDTDTQYF.

This chain connects TRBV30 to TRBJ2-5, with a tentative D call TRBD2 (5 bases). Germline V gene data show CDR1 as GTSNPN and CDR2 as SVGIG (reference sequence). V shed 2 bases and J shed 5 bases, with 15 bases lying between them. The CDR3 is 14 amino acids. The CDR3 spells CAWSPPGVAETQYF. The CDR3 region has the DNA TGTGCCTGGAGTCCCCCCGGGGTCGCGGAGACCCAGTACTTC.

The chain is built from TRBV7-3 and TRBJ1-2; 8 bases fit TRBD1. This CDR3 is 14 amino acids long. J was trimmed by 4 bases and V by 5 bases; bases with no gene match: 6. CDR1 is SGHTA and CDR2 is FQGTGA in the germline V gene. The CDR3 DNA reads TGTGCCAGCAGCCAAGGACAGGGAGGCTATGGCTACACCTTC. This codes for CASSQGQGGYGYTF. Together with reference TRBV7-3 and TRBJ1-2, the CDR3 gives the full variable domain: GAGVSQTPSNKVTEKGKYVELRCDPISGHTALYWYRQSLGQGPEFLIYFQGTGAADDSGLPNDRFFAVRPEGSVSTLKIQRTERGDSAVYLCASSQGQGGYGYTFGSGTRLTVV.

This clone was counted between two and nine times. The chain joins TRBV30 to TRBJ1-1, with D maybe TRBD1 (5 bases). Germline CDR1 is GTSNPN and CDR2 is SVGIG (reference sequence). CDR3 length equals 11 residues. The germline V and J ends were trimmed by 2 bases and 12 bases, with 13 bases remaining between them. The CDR3 spells CAWSPGTRTFF. Written as DNA, the CDR3 is TGTGCCTGGAGTCCCGGGACTCGAACTTTCTTT.

The genes are TRBV9 and TRBJ2-3; D may be TRBD2 (6 bases). V lost 0 bases and J lost 6, with 17 bases in between. CDR3 length: 16 residues. The V gene's germline CDR1 is SGDLS and CDR2 YYNGEE. CDR3 residues: CASSVAFSGPGDTQYF. For the CDR3, the DNA is TGTGCCAGCAGCGTAGCCTTTAGCGGTCCCGGGGATACGCAGTATTTT. The full variable domain, rest sourced from reference TRBV9 and TRBJ2-3, is DSGVTQTPKHLITATGQRVTLRCSPRSGDLSVYWYQQSLDQGLQFLIQYYNGEERAKGNILERFSAQQFPDLHSELNLSSLELGDSALYFCASSVAFSGPGDTQYFGPGTRLTVL.

The chain links TRBV30 to TRBJ1-4, with no clear D. CDR3 length equals 13 residues. Trimming removed 0 bases from V and 8 bases from J, with 10 bases in between. Per the germline V gene, CDR1 is GTSNPN and CDR2 is SVGIG (reference sequence). The CDR3 bases are TGTGCCTGGAGTGTAAGCAGGTACGAAAAACTGTTTTTT. As protein: CAWSVSRYEKLFF.

This chain connects TRBV18 to TRBJ2-3, with 8 bases aligning to TRBD2. Looked up from germline, CDR1 is KGHSH and CDR2 is LQKENI. The junction had 5 bases not matched to a gene; V was cut back by 4 bases and J by 2 bases. The CDR3 contains 15 residues. The CDR3 coding sequence is TGTGCCAGCTCACTAGGACTAGCCCACACAGATACGCAGTATTTT. Translation: CASSLGLAHTDTQYF.

This clone has just a few counts. This chain uses TRBV7-9 with TRBJ2-4; D is undetermined. Trimming pared 2 bases from V and 3 bases from J, leaving 14 bases between. The germline CDR1 and CDR2 sequences are SEHNR and FQNEAQ (reference sequence). This CDR3 is built from 16 residues. The CDR3 sequence: CASSLIGGRSKNIQYF. The CDR3 nucleotides read TGTGCCAGCAGCTTAATAGGTGGCCGGAGCAAAAACATTCAGTACTTC. The full variable domain, completed using reference TRBV7-9 and TRBJ2-4, is DTGVSQNPRHKITKRGQNVTFRCDPISEHNRLYWYRQTLGQGPEFLTYFQNEAQLEKSRLLSDRFSAERPKGSFSTLEIQRTEQGDSAMYLCASSLIGGRSKNIQYFGAGTRLSVL.

The chain is built from TRBV7-9 and TRBJ2-1; D uncertain. The germline V gene has CDR1 SEHNR and CDR2 FQNEAQ (reference sequence). Between the trimmed V and J ends, which lost 5 bases and 0 bases, there was a span of 14 bases. CDR3 length: 16 amino acids. CDR3 in amino acids: CASSPMVLSSYNEQFF. The CDR3 DNA is TGTGCCAGCAGCCCAATGGTCTTGAGCTCCTACAATGAGCAGTTCTTC. The complete variable domain, with remaining parts taken from reference TRBV7-9 and TRBJ2-1, reads DTGVSQNPRHKITKRGQNVTFRCDPISEHNRLYWYRQTLGQGPEFLTYFQNEAQLEKSRLLSDRFSAERPKGSFSTLEIQRTEQGDSAMYLCASSPMVLSSYNEQFFGPGTRLTVL.

The chain recombines TRBV6-5 with TRBJ1-2, with 9 nucleotides matching TRBD1. V shed 4 bases, J shed 4 bases, and the junction held 7 bases outside the gene matches. Germline loops: CDR1 MNHEY, CDR2 SVGAGI. This CDR3 is 15 amino acids long. The CDR3 spells CASSSTGGAAYGYTF. DNA of the CDR3: TGTGCCAGCAGTTCAACAGGGGGCGCCGCCTATGGCTACACCTTC.

This chain joins TRBV18 and TRBJ2-5, with D perhaps TRBD2 (6 bases). Trimming took 5 bases from V and 5 from J, leaving 12 bases between them. The germline gives CDR1 KGHSH, CDR2 LQKENI. The CDR3 sequence is 13 residues long. The DNA for the CDR3 is TGTGCCAGCTCAGCGGGGTCCCAGGAGACCCAGTACTTC. Residues: CASSAGSQETQYF.

There are a few counts of this clone. This rearrangement joins TRBV5-4 to TRBJ2-7, with 9 bases fitting TRBD2. The germline CDR1 and CDR2 sequences are SGHNT and YYREEE (reference sequence). The CDR3 loop spans 15 amino acids. With 1 base clipped from V and 2 bases from J, the junction kept 4 bases outside the gene matches. The CDR3 loop reads CASSLKREVAYEQYF. In DNA form, the CDR3 reads TGTGCCAGCAGCTTGAAGCGGGAGGTCGCCTACGAGCAGTACTTC.

This chain uses TRBV19 with TRBJ1-5; D not certain. The V end was cut by 3 bases, the J end by 2 bases, with 11 bases between. CDR3 length: 15 amino acids. Germline V gene data show CDR1 as LNHDA and CDR2 as SQIVND (reference sequence). The CDR3 loop reads CASSMSGLGNQPQHF. Written as DNA, the CDR3 is TGTGCCAGTAGTATGTCGGGGTTGGGCAATCAGCCCCAGCATTTT.

DNA for the CDR3: TGTGCCAGCAGCCAGGGGGCACATGGCTACACCTTC. This encodes CASSQGAHGYTF. The gene calls are TRBV7-9 and TRBJ1-2, with TRBD1 matching over 8 bases. The V gene end was trimmed by 5 bases and the J gene end by 6 bases; junction bases not matched to a gene: 2. This CDR3 is built from 12 residues. Germline lookup yields CDR1 SEHNR and CDR2 FQNEAQ (reference sequence).

V gene TRBV5-4 combines with J gene TRBJ2-3, with 8 bases lining up with TRBD2. The trim removed 0 bases at V and 4 bases at J, leaving 7 bases unmatched. From germline, CDR1 is SGHNT and CDR2 YYREEE (reference sequence). CDR3 size: 16 residues. The CDR3 coding sequence is TGTGCCAGCAGCTTGGGAGGGACTAGAGGTCCAGATACGCAGTATTTT. It yields the protein CASSLGGTRGPDTQYF.

This sequence joins TRBV7-2 and TRBJ2-1; 16 nucleotides line up with TRBD2. V lost 1 base to trimming and J lost 15 bases; unmatched junction nucleotides: 9. The CDR3 sequence is 16 residues long. Germline CDR1 and CDR2: SGHTA and FQGNSA. CDR3 sequence: CASSLEGTSGRVGLFF. Here the CDR3 DNA reads TGTGCCAGCAGCTTAGAAGGGACTAGCGGGAGGGTCGGCCTGTTCTTC.

For this clone: An end of the junction does not agree with germline; a read error may underlie this. The chain combines TRBV7-6 with TRBJ2-5; D might be TRBD2 (6 bases). Germline-derived CDR1 and CDR2 are SGHVS and FNYEAQ. The CDR3 covers 15 residues. For the CDR3, the DNA is TGTGCCAGCACCTTAACAGCCGGGGGCCAAGAGACCCAGTACTTC. This codes for CASTLTAGGQETQYF. The full variable domain, its missing parts supplied by reference TRBV7-6 and TRBJ2-5, is GAGVSQSPRYKVTKRGQDVALRCDPISGHVSLYWYRQALGQGPEFLTYFNYEAQQDKSGLPNDRFSAERPEGSISTLTIQRTEQRDSAMYRCASTLTAGGQETQYFGPGTRLLVL.

A note on this clone: The conserved closing phenylalanine or tryptophan is absent in this CDR3, likely reflecting a read error. V is TRBV5-1 and J is TRBJ1-4; maybe TRBD1 (5 bases). Germline assignment: CDR1 SGHRS and CDR2 YFSETQ. The CDR3 runs 14 residues. V lost 0 bases and J lost 5, with 8 bases in between. CDR3: CASSLGSGNEKLFV. The CDR3 coding sequence is TGCGCCAGCAGCTTGGGTTCAGGGAATGAAAAACTGTTTGTT.

The genes are TRBV5-5 and TRBJ2-7, with D unresolved. The CDR3 has 16 residues. Germline V gene lookup returns CDR1 SGHKS and CDR2 YYEKEE (reference sequence). V was shortened by 4 bases and J by 1 base, with 18 bases between the two germline ends. The CDR3 sequence is CASSVAPSTESYEQYF. The CDR3 region has the DNA TGTGCCAGCAGCGTCGCGCCCAGCACGGAGTCCTACGAGCAGTACTTC.

The V and J genes are TRBV18 and TRBJ2-7, with D possibly being TRBD1 (6 bases). The ends were cut back, 5 bases at V and 3 bases at J, with 14 bases in the middle. Germline V CDR1 and CDR2: KGHSH, LQKENI. CDR3 size: 14 residues. The DNA of the CDR3 is TGTGCCAGCTCAGCCGGGACAAGGAACTACGAGCAGTACTTC. Its translation is CASSAGTRNYEQYF.

The chain has TRBV4-2 and TRBJ1-6, with D possibly TRBD1 on 6 matching bases. The germline V gene has CDR1 LGHNA and CDR2 YNFKEQ. The V gene lost 4 bases and the J gene lost 3 bases, with 16 bases spanning the gap. The CDR3 sequence is 17 residues long. The CDR3 here is CASSPLGGANYNSPLHF. DNA of the CDR3: TGTGCCAGCAGCCCCCTGGGGGGGGCGAACTATAATTCACCCCTCCACTTT.

The chain employs TRBV5-1 and TRBJ2-1, with D perhaps matching TRBD1 (5 bases). Germline loops: CDR1 SGHRS, CDR2 YFSETQ. The ends were cut back, 0 bases at V and 4 bases at J, with 11 bases in the middle. The CDR3 has 15 residues. CDR3 loop: CASSLETDQYNEQFF. For the CDR3, the DNA is TGCGCCAGCAGCTTGGAGACAGATCAATACAATGAGCAGTTCTTC.

The chain combines TRBV6-1 with TRBJ2-1; a possible D gene is TRBD2 (7 bases). The CDR3 is 15 amino acids. Trimming shortened V by 8 bases and J by 9 bases, and 23 bases separated the two germline ends. CDR1 is MNHNS and CDR2 is SASEGT in the germline V gene. The DNA for the CDR3 is TGTGCCAGCGTCAGGGGTACTAGCGAGGGGGGTGAGCAGTTCTTC. Amino acids: CASVRGTSEGGEQFF.

The J gene is TRBJ2-5, the V gene TRBV7-8; 7 nucleotides line up with TRBD2. CDR1 SGHVS and CDR2 FQNEAQ come from the germline V gene. This CDR3 comprises 18 residues. The trim removed 5 bases at V and 1 base at J, leaving 16 bases unmatched. CDR3 sequence: CASSPIRSTSSFQETQYF. The CDR3 region has the DNA TGTGCCAGCAGCCCGATCCGGTCGACTAGCTCATTCCAAGAGACCCAGTACTTC.

The chain has TRBV5-1 and TRBJ2-3, with 7 bases identical to TRBD2. The germline gives CDR1 SGHRS, CDR2 YFSETQ. Unmatched junction bases numbered 9, after V lost 5 bases and J lost 0 bases. This CDR3 comprises 16 residues. The CDR3 is CASRGPSGLSTDTQYF. The CDR3 DNA reads as TGCGCCAGCAGGGGACCTAGCGGCCTTAGCACAGATACGCAGTATTTT.